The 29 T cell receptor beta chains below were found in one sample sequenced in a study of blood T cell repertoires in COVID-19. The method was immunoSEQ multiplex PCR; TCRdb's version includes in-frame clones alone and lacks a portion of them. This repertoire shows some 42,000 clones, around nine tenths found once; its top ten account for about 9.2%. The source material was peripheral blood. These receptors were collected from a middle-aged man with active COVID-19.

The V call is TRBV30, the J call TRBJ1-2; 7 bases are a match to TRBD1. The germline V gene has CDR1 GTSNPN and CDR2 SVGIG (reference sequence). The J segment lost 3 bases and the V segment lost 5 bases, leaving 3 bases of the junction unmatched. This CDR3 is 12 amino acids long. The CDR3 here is CAWEGADYGYTF. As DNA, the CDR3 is TGTGCCTGGGAGGGGGCGGACTATGGCTACACCTTC.

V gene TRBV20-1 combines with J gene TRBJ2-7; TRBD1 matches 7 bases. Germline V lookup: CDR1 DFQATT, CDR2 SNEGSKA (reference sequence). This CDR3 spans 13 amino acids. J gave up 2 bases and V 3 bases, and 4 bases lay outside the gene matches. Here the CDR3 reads CSASGTETYEQYF. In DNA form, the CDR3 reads TGCAGTGCTAGTGGGACAGAAACCTACGAGCAGTACTTC.

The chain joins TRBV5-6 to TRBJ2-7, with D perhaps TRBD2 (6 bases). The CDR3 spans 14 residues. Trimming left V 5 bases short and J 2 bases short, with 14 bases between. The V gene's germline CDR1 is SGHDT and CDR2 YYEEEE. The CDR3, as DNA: TGTGCCAGCAGATACGGGACTTCCGCCTACGAGCAGTACTTC. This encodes CASRYGTSAYEQYF. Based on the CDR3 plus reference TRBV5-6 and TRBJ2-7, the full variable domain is DAGVTQSPTHLIKTRGQQVTLRCSPKSGHDTVSWYQQALGQGPQFIFQYYEEEERQRGNFPDRFSGHQFPNYSSELNVNALLLGDSALYLCASRYGTSAYEQYFGPGTRLTVT.

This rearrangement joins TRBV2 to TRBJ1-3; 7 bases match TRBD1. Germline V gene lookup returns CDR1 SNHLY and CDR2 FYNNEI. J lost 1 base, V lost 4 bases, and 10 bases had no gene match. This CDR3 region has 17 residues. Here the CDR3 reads CASSGIIQGSSGNTIYF. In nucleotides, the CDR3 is TGTGCCAGCAGTGGGATAATACAGGGGTCGTCTGGAAACACCATATATTTT.

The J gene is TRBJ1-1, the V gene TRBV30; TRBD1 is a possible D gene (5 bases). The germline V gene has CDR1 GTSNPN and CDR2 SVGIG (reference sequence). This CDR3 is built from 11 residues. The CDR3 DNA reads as TGTGCTTCGGGACTCTATACTGAAGCTTTCTTT. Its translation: CASGLYTEAFF.

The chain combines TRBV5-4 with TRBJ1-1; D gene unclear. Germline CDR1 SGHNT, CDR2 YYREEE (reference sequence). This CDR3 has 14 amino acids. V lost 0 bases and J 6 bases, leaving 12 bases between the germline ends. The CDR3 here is CASSLGIGRAEAFF. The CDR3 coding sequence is TGTGCCAGCAGCTTGGGCATAGGGAGGGCTGAAGCTTTCTTT.

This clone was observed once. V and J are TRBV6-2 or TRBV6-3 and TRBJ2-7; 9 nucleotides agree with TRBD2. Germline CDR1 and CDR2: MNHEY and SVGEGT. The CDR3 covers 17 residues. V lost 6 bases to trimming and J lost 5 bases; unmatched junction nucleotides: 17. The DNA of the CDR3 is TGTGCCAGCAGCCAACCCCCCCCGGGACTAGCCATCCACGAGCAGTACTTC. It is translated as CASSQPPPGLAIHEQYF.

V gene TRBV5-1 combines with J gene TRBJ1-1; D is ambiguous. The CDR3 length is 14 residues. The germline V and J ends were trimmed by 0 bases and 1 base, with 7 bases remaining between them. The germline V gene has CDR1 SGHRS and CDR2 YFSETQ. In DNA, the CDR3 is TGCGCCAGCAGCTTGGCTAAGCAGAACACTGAAGCTTTCTTT. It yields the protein CASSLAKQNTEAFF.

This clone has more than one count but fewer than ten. The CDR3 DNA reads as TGTGCCAGCAGTGTAGCAGCGCCCGGTTGGGGCTACACCTTC. Translated: CASSVAAPGWGYTF. The chain has TRBV6-1 and TRBJ1-2, with D unresolved. The CDR3 extends over 14 amino acids. Deletions cut 4 bases from V and 8 bases from J, with 17 bases between. CDR1 MNHNS and CDR2 SASEGT come from the germline V gene.

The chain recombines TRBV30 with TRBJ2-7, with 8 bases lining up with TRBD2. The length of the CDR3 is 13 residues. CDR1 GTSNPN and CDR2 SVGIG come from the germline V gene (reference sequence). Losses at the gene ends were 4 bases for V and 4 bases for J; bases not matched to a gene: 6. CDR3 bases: TGTGCCTGGACCAGCGGGAGACTGTACGAGCAGTACTTC. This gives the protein CAWTSGRLYEQYF.

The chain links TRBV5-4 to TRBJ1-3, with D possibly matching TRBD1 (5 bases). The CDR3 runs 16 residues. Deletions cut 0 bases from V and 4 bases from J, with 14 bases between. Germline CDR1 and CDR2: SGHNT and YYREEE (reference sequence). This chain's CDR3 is CASSLEQPGQGNTIYF. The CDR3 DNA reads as TGTGCCAGCAGCTTGGAACAGCCAGGGCAGGGAAACACCATATATTTT.

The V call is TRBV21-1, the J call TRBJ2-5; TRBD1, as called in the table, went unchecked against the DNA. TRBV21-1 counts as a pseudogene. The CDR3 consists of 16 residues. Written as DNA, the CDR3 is TGTGCCAGCAGCAAAGGTTTACAGGGGTGGGGGGAGACCCAGTACTTC. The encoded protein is CASSKGLQGWGETQYF.

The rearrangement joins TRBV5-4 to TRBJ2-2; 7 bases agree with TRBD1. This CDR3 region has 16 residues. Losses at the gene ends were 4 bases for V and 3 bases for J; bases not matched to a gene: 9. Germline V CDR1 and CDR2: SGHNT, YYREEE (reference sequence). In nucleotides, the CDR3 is TGTGCCAGCAGCCATCAGAGGACAGGTGACACCGGGGAGCTGTTTTTT. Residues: CASSHQRTGDTGELFF.

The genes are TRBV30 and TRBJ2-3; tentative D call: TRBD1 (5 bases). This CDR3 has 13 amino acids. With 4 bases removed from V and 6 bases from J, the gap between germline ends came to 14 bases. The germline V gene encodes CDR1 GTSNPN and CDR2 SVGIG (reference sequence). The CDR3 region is CAWTRAPQDTQYF. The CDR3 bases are TGTGCCTGGACCAGGGCCCCTCAGGATACGCAGTATTTT. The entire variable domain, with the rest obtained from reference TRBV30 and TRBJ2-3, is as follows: SQTIHQWPATLVQPVGSPLSLECTVEGTSNPNLYWYRQAAGRGLQLLFYSVGIGQISSEVPQNLSASRPQDRQFILSSKKLLLSDSGFYLCAWTRAPQDTQYFGPGTRLTVL.

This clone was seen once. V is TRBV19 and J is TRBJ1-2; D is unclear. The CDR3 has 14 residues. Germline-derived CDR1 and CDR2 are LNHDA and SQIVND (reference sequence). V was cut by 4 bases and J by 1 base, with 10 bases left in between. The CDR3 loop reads CASSTRGLNYGYTF. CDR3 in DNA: TGTGCCAGTAGTACCCGCGGGCTTAACTATGGCTACACCTTC.

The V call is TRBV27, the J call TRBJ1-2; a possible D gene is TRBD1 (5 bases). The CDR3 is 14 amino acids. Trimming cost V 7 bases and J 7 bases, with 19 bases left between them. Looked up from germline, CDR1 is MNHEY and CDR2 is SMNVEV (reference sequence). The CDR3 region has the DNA TGTGCCAGCAACTCTGGGCGGGGGTGGGGTGGCTACACCTTC. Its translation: CASNSGRGWGGYTF.

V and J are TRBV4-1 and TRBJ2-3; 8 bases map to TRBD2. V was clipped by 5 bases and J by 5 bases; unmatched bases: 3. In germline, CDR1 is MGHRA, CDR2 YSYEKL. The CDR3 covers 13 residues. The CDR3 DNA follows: TGCGCCAGCAGCGTACGGGAGGGAGATACGCAGTATTTT. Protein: CASSVREGDTQYF.

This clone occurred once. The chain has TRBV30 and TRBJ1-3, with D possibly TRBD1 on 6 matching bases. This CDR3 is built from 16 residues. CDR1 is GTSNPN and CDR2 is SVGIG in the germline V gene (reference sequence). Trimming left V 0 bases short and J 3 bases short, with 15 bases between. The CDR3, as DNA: TGTGCCTGGAGTGTACTTGGGGGCGCCGATGGAAACACCATATATTTT. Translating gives CAWSVLGGADGNTIYF. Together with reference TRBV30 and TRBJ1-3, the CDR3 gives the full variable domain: SQTIHQWPATLVQPVGSPLSLECTVEGTSNPNLYWYRQAAGRGLQLLFYSVGIGQISSEVPQNLSASRPQDRQFILSSKKLLLSDSGFYLCAWSVLGGADGNTIYFGEGSWLTVV.

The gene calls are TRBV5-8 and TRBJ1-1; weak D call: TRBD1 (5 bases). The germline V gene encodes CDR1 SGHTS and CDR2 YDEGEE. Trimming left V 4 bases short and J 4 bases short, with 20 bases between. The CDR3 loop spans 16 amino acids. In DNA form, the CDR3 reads TGTGCCAGCAGCCCCCGAGTTCCCAGGGAGGGCACTGAAGCTTTCTTT. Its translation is CASSPRVPREGTEAFF.

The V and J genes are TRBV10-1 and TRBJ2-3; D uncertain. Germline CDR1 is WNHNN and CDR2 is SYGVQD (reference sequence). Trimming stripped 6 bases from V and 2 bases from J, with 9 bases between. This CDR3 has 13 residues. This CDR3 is CASRDDSTDTQYF. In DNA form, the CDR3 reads TGCGCCAGCAGAGACGACTCCACAGATACGCAGTATTTT.

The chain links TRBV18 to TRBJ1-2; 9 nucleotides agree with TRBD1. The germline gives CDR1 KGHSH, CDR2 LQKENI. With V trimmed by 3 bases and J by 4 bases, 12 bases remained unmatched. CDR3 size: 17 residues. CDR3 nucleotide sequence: TGTGCCAGCTCACCTGCGGGACAGGGATCCGCGACCTATGGCTACACCTTC. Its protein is CASSPAGQGSATYGYTF.

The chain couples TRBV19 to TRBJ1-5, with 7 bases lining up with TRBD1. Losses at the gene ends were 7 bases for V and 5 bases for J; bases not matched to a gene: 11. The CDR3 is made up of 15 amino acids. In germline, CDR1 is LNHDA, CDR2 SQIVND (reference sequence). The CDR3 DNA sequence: TGTGCCAGTACTTGGAGGGGGCCTTTCCATCAGCCCCAGCATTTT. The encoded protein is CASTWRGPFHQPQHF.

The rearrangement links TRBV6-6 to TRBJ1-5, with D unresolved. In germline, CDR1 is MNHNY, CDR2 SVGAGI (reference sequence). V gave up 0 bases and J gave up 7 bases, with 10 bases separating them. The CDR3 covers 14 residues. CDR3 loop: CASSYSIAGQPQHF. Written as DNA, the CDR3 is TGTGCCAGCAGTTACTCGATAGCGGGCCAGCCCCAGCATTTT.

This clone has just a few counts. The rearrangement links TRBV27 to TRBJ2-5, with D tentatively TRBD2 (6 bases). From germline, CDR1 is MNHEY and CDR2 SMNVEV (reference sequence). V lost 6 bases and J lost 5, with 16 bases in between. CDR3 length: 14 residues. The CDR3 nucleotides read TGTGCCAGCAGCGAACGGGACTCTCGCGAGACCCAGTACTTC. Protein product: CASSERDSRETQYF.

CDR3 sequence: CATRQGNQPQHF. DNA for the CDR3: TGTGCCACCCGCCAGGGGAATCAGCCCCAGCATTTT. This chain uses TRBV19 with TRBJ1-5; tentatively, D is TRBD1 (6 bases). V was clipped by 10 bases and J by 4 bases, with 11 bases between them. The CDR3 runs 12 residues. Per germline, CDR1 LNHDA and CDR2 SQIVND (reference sequence).

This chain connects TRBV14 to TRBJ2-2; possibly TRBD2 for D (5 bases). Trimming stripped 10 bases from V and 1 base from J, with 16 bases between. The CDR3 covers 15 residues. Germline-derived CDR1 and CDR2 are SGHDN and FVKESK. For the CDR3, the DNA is TGTGCCAACGCCCCCCCCAGCGGGAACACCGGGGAGCTGTTTTTT. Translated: CANAPPSGNTGELFF.

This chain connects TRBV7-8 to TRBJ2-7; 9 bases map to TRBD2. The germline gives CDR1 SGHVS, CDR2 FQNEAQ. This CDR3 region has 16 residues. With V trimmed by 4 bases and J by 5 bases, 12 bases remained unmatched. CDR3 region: CASSSWAAGGGNEQYF. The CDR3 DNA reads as TGTGCCAGCAGCTCGTGGGCGGCGGGAGGGGGAAACGAGCAGTACTTC.

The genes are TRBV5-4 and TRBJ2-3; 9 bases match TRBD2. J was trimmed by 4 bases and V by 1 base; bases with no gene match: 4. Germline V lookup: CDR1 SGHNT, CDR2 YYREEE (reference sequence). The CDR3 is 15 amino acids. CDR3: CASSLKREASDTQYF. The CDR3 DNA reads TGTGCCAGCAGCTTGAAGCGGGAGGCGTCAGATACGCAGTATTTT.

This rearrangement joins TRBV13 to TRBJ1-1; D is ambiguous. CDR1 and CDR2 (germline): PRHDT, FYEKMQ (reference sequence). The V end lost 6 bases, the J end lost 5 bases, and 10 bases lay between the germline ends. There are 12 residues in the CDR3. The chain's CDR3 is CASRMMSTEAFF. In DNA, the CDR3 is TGTGCCAGCAGGATGATGAGTACTGAAGCTTTCTTT.